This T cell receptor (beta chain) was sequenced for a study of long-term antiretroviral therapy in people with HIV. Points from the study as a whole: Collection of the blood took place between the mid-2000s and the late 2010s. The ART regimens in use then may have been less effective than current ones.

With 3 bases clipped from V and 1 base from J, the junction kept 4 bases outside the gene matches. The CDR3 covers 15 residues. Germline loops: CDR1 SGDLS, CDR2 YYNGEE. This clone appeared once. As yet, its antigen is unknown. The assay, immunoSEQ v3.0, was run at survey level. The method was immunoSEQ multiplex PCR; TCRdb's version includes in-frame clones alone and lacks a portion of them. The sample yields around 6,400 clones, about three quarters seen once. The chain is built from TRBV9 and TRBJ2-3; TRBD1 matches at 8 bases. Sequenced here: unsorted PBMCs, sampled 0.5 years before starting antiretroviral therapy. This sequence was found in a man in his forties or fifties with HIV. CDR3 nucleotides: TGTGCCAGCAGCGGCACGACAGGGGGCACAGATACGCAGTATTTT. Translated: CASSGTTGGTDTQYF.